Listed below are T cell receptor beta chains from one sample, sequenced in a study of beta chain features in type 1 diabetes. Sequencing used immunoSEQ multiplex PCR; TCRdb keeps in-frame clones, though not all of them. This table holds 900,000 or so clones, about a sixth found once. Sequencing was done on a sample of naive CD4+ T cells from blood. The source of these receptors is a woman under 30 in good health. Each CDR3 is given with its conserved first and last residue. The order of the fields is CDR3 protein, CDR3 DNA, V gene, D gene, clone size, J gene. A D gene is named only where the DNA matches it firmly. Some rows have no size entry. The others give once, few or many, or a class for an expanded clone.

CDR3aa: CSARSTEAFF; CDR3nt: TGCAGTGCTAGAAGTACTGAAGCTTTCTTT; v_gene: TRBV20-1; d_gene: NA; abundance: NA; j_gene: TRBJ1-1
CDR3aa: CSARTESTIYF; CDR3nt: TGCAGTGCCAGGACAGAATCGACCATATATTTT; v_gene: TRBV20-1; d_gene: NA; abundance: few; j_gene: TRBJ1-3
CDR3aa: CASSWGRYEQYF; CDR3nt: TGTGCCAGCAGTTGGGGACGGTACGAGCAGTACTTC; v_gene: TRBV28; d_gene: NA; abundance: few; j_gene: TRBJ2-7
CDR3aa: CASSNGRVGQPQHF; CDR3nt: TGTGCCAGCAGTAATGGACGAGTTGGACAGCCCCAGCATTTT; v_gene: TRBV6-6; d_gene: NA; abundance: few; j_gene: TRBJ1-5
CDR3aa: CASSQGLAGSYEQYF; CDR3nt: TGTGCCAGCAGTCAAGGACTAGCGGGGTCCTACGAGCAGTACTTC; v_gene: TRBV6-5; d_gene: TRBD2; abundance: NA; j_gene: TRBJ2-7
CDR3aa: CASSLDLDRGETQYF; CDR3nt: TGTGCCAGCAGCTTGGACCTGGACAGAGGGGAGACCCAGTACTTC; v_gene: TRBV5-4; d_gene: NA; abundance: NA; j_gene: TRBJ2-5
CDR3aa: CASSLYNPDQETQYF; CDR3nt: TGTGCCAGCAGCTTATATAATCCGGACCAAGAGACCCAGTACTTC; v_gene: TRBV5-6; d_gene: NA; abundance: NA; j_gene: TRBJ2-5
CDR3aa: CASSLGSAYEQYF; CDR3nt: TGTGCCAGCAGTTTAGGTTCGGCCTACGAGCAGTACTTC; v_gene: TRBV27; d_gene: NA; abundance: NA; j_gene: TRBJ2-7
CDR3aa: CASSSDRVLYEQYF; CDR3nt: TGTGCCAGCAGTTCCGACAGGGTTCTCTACGAGCAGTACTTC; v_gene: TRBV6-5; d_gene: TRBD1; abundance: few; j_gene: TRBJ2-7
CDR3aa: CASSYSRTAYGEKLFF; CDR3nt: TGTGCCAGCAGTTACTCCCGGACAGCTTACGGCGAAAAACTGTTTTTT; v_gene: TRBV6-5; d_gene: NA; abundance: few; j_gene: TRBJ1-4
CDR3aa: CASSEGDGSQETQYF; CDR3nt: TGTGCCAGCAGTGAAGGAGATGGTTCGCAAGAGACCCAGTACTTC; v_gene: TRBV25-1; d_gene: NA; abundance: few; j_gene: TRBJ2-5
CDR3aa: CASSERGQETQYF; CDR3nt: TGTGCCAGCAGTGAAAGGGGCCAAGAGACCCAGTACTTC; v_gene: TRBV2; d_gene: NA; abundance: few; j_gene: TRBJ2-5
CDR3aa: CAITDRGHSEQYF; CDR3nt: TGTGCCATCACGGACAGGGGGCATTCCGAGCAGTACTTC; v_gene: TRBV10-3; d_gene: TRBD1; abundance: NA; j_gene: TRBJ2-7
CDR3aa: CASSLATYQYF; CDR3nt: TGTGCCAGCAGTTTGGCGACTTATCAGTACTTC; v_gene: TRBV28; d_gene: NA; abundance: NA; j_gene: TRBJ2-7
CDR3aa: CASTEGLASADTQYF; CDR3nt: TGTGCCAGCACCGAGGGACTAGCGTCCGCAGATACGCAGTATTTT; v_gene: TRBV6-1; d_gene: TRBD2; abundance: few; j_gene: TRBJ2-3
CDR3aa: CASRGLQSYEQYF; CDR3nt: TGTGCCAGCAGAGGTCTCCAATCCTACGAGCAGTACTTC; v_gene: TRBV27; d_gene: NA; abundance: NA; j_gene: TRBJ2-7
CDR3aa: CASSRQFNSPLHF; CDR3nt: TGTGCCAGCAGTCGACAGTTTAATTCACCCCTCCACTTT; v_gene: TRBV27; d_gene: NA; abundance: few; j_gene: TRBJ1-6
CDR3aa: CASRGVSGSLYEQYF; CDR3nt: TGTGCCAGCAGAGGGGTTAGCGGGAGCTTGTACGAGCAGTACTTC; v_gene: TRBV28; d_gene: TRBD2; abundance: few; j_gene: TRBJ2-7
CDR3aa: CASSSSAAVDRYYGYTF; CDR3nt: TGTGCCAGCAGTTCCTCCGCCGCTGTCGACAGGTACTATGGCTACACCTTC; v_gene: TRBV28; d_gene: NA; abundance: few; j_gene: TRBJ1-2
CDR3aa: CASSSIWLNQPQHF; CDR3nt: TGTGCCAGCAGCTCCATATGGCTCAATCAGCCCCAGCATTTT; v_gene: TRBV5-6; d_gene: NA; abundance: NA; j_gene: TRBJ1-5
CDR3aa: CASSQGAAASGRAEFF; CDR3nt: TGTGCCAGCAGCCAAGGGGCTGCGGCGAGCGGGAGGGCCGAGTTCTTC; v_gene: TRBV4-2; d_gene: TRBD2; abundance: NA; j_gene: TRBJ2-1
CDR3aa: CASSHTGGGQETQYF; CDR3nt: TGTGCCAGCAGCCACACAGGGGGGGGCCAAGAGACCCAGTACTTC; v_gene: TRBV4-2; d_gene: NA; abundance: few; j_gene: TRBJ2-5
CDR3aa: CASSEQGGTEAFF; CDR3nt: TGTGCCAGCAGTGAACAGGGAGGGACTGAAGCTTTCTTT; v_gene: TRBV2; d_gene: NA; abundance: few; j_gene: TRBJ1-1
CDR3aa: CASAQTGIQETQYF; CDR3nt: TGTGCTAGTGCCCAGACAGGAATACAAGAGACCCAGTACTTC; v_gene: TRBV12-5; d_gene: NA; abundance: NA; j_gene: TRBJ2-5
CDR3aa: CASSTSAIDRGEQFF; CDR3nt: TGTGCCAGCAGCACCTCCGCCATAGACAGGGGGGAGCAGTTCTTC; v_gene: TRBV28; d_gene: TRBD1; abundance: NA; j_gene: TRBJ2-1
CDR3aa: CASSFSLDYEQYF; CDR3nt: TGCGCCAGCAGCTTTAGTCTAGATTACGAGCAGTACTTC; v_gene: TRBV5-1; d_gene: NA; abundance: NA; j_gene: TRBJ2-7
CDR3aa: CASSSARGLADYNEQFF; CDR3nt: TGCGCCAGCAGCTCGGCAAGGGGACTAGCGGATTACAATGAGCAGTTCTTC; v_gene: TRBV5-1; d_gene: TRBD2; abundance: NA; j_gene: TRBJ2-1
CDR3aa: CSAEPVQGPGNTIYF; CDR3nt: TGCAGCGCCGAACCAGTACAGGGTCCTGGAAACACCATATATTTT; v_gene: TRBV29-1; d_gene: NA; abundance: NA; j_gene: TRBJ1-3
CDR3aa: CASSLGTGIYGYTF; CDR3nt: TGTGCCAGCAGTTTAGGGACAGGAATTTACGGCTACACCTTC; v_gene: TRBV28; d_gene: TRBD1; abundance: few; j_gene: TRBJ1-2
CDR3aa: CASSGQGGGGELFF; CDR3nt: TGTGCCAGCTCCGGACAGGGTGGTGGCGGGGAGCTGTTTTTT; v_gene: TRBV2; d_gene: TRBD1; abundance: NA; j_gene: TRBJ2-2
CDR3aa: CASSFRTADTGELFF; CDR3nt: TGTGCCAGCAGTTTCAGGACAGCTGACACCGGGGAGCTGTTTTTT; v_gene: TRBV6-1; d_gene: NA; abundance: few; j_gene: TRBJ2-2
CDR3aa: CASRDAGEANEKLFF; CDR3nt: TGTGCCAGCAGGGACGCAGGGGAGGCTAATGAAAAACTGTTTTTT; v_gene: TRBV2; d_gene: NA; abundance: NA; j_gene: TRBJ1-4
CDR3aa: CASSPTRTSGSGEQFF; CDR3nt: TGCGCCAGCAGCCCTACTAGGACTAGCGGGAGTGGTGAGCAGTTCTTC; v_gene: TRBV4-3; d_gene: TRBD2; abundance: NA; j_gene: TRBJ2-1
CDR3aa: CASRLRGTGGARGYTF; CDR3nt: TGTGCCAGCAGACTACGTGGGACAGGGGGCGCGCGGGGCTACACCTTC; v_gene: TRBV27; d_gene: TRBD1; abundance: few; j_gene: TRBJ1-2
CDR3aa: CASSRGSGAYNEQFF; CDR3nt: TGTGCCAGCAGCCGGGGCAGCGGCGCCTACAATGAGCAGTTCTTC; v_gene: TRBV5-6; d_gene: NA; abundance: few; j_gene: TRBJ2-1
CDR3aa: CARQVGVTDTQYF; CDR3nt: TGTGCCAGACAGGTCGGTGTGACAGATACGCAGTATTTT; v_gene: TRBV2; d_gene: NA; abundance: few; j_gene: TRBJ2-3
CDR3aa: CASTADRDPQETQYF; CDR3nt: TGTGCCAGCACCGCAGACAGGGACCCCCAAGAGACCCAGTACTTC; v_gene: TRBV28; d_gene: TRBD1; abundance: NA; j_gene: TRBJ2-5
CDR3aa: CASRSTATYEQYF; CDR3nt: TGTGCCAGCAGGAGCACGGCCACCTACGAGCAGTACTTC; v_gene: TRBV6-5; d_gene: NA; abundance: few; j_gene: TRBJ2-7